This TCR beta chain derives from a study of PD-1 blockade in mismatch repair-deficient tumors. Findings and caveats of the study: Tumor-resident clones, often absent from pretreatment blood, expanded after pembrolizumab and then contracted.

PCR or immunohistochemistry showed mismatch repair deficiency in every enrolled patient. TCRs were sequenced from three patients responding to pembrolizumab. Details on this clone: Its antigen is unidentified.

Trimming pared 4 bases from V and 7 bases from J, leaving 14 bases between. Germline V gene data show CDR1 as LNHDA and CDR2 as SQIVND (reference sequence). This CDR3 region has 14 residues. Sequencing used immunoSEQ multiplex PCR; TCRdb keeps in-frame clones, though not all of them. The data contain about 22,000 clones, approximately 84% of them singletons. Sequencing was performed on peripheral blood, taken 2 weeks after starting pembrolizumab. The receptor comes from an adult with mismatch repair-deficient cancer. V is TRBV19 and J is TRBJ1-5; D possibly corresponds to TRBD1 (6 bases). The CDR3 reads CASSTDGTLQPQHF. CDR3 DNA: TGTGCCAGTAGTACCGACGGGACACTCCAGCCCCAGCATTTT.